The rows below give T cell receptor beta chains drawn from one sample of a study of cytotoxic CD8 clonotypes in ibrutinib-treated CLL. The protocol was immunoSEQ multiplex PCR, while the TCRdb copy is restricted to in-frame clones and leaves out a portion. This table holds tens of thousands of clones, approximately 51% found once. The source was PBMCs, collected before ibrutinib treatment. These receptors originate from a human donor with chronic lymphocytic leukemia. The CDR3 runs from the conserved cysteine through the conserved F or W.

v_call cdr3_aa
TRBV7-9 CAGGTNVYNEQFF
TRBV28 CASRGAVVNTEAFF
TRBV12-5 CAPRRGRENTEAFF
TRBV7-8 CASSKGMLYEQYF
TRBV19 CASSRQKWNEKLFF
TRBV7-9 CASSLVTGAYTF
TRBV2 CASRGGGIRGQFF
TRBV7-8 CASSLRGKGEQYF
TRBV6-5 CASTSGQGANNEQFF
TRBV9 CASSVGLSDTEAFF
TRBV9 CASSVDPPRELNTGELFF
TRBV6-9 CASSRGPLSYEQYF
TRBV23-1 CASSQSQGWGTDTQYF
TRBV6-5 CASSDPGTSYEQYF
TRBV7-8 CASSLFVDRGHQPQHF
TRBV4-2 CASSQVGLAGTGANVLTF
TRBV9 CASSVAASYNEQFF
TRBV28 CASSLSNRGGYTF
TRBV14 CAIRQGSNTGELFF
TRBV5-6 CASSGRDRWASYEQYF
TRBV27 CASSVPGQVNEAFF
TRBV7-7 CASSSGQGVDQPQHF
TRBV5-1 CASSPDGSLAKNIQYF
TRBV5-1 CASSQGHDTEAFF
TRBV7-9 CASMKDRGEQYF
TRBV6-5 CASSYSTGGGNSPLHF
TRBV27 CASSPPGLWDTDTQYF
TRBV5-1 CASSEDRVRYGYTF
TRBV6-5 CASGRGNQPQHF
TRBV9 CASSVGRAETGIGANVLTF
TRBV21-1 CASSNPASGGSLTSTDTQYF
TRBV28 CASSLVDTPLETYNEQFF
TRBV18 CASSPPNNPDTQYF
TRBV28 CASSFGGGRTDTQYF
TRBV6-5 CASSSSSFGNTGELFF
TRBV4-2 CASSQERARHYGYTF
TRBV29-1 CSVSTVSKNIQYF
TRBV15 CATSRLHGQETQYF
TRBV5-1 CASSSSYEQYF
TRBV2 CASSAAAPQYF
TRBV9 CASSPLVAGSYNEQFF
TRBV7-3 CASSLGVNEQFF
TRBV27 CASSPRTAQETQYF
TRBV7-2 CASSKLAGGFYNEQFF
TRBV4-1 CASSQVTKGRDGYTF
TRBV6-6 CASSYGQGYSNQPQHF
TRBV2 CASSWSGYGYTF
TRBV18 CASSLYSYEQYF
TRBV9 CASSVGGTSASTDTQYF
TRBV28 CASRNRVSNQPQHF
TRBV30 CAWNGGGIGETQYF
TRBV19 CASSEGAGSPLHF
TRBV5-1 CASSFQQGVGSPLHF
TRBV7-9 CASSSVTYGYTF
TRBV5-6 CASSREELAGGLGTQYF
TRBV29-1 CSTSGGAEDTQYF